Listed here are 10 T cell receptor beta chains from one sample, sequenced in a study of post-analysis software for immune sequencing data. Study outcomes and limitations: Five TRBV segments appeared more often in patients than in controls, and TRBV5-6, TRBV5-1 and TRBV20-1 were among these.

The authors incorporated unique molecular identifiers into the TCR beta cDNA libraries. TCRdb recomputed calls from the PCR reads with MiXCR, one row per CDR3 protein. In the table there are 350,000 to 450,000 distinct CDR3 sequences, 39% of which are singletons. No antigen has been assigned to these receptors. Sequenced sample: blood. The receptors shown here come from a girl aged 2-10 years with multiple sclerosis.

The chain carries TRBV5-1 and TRBJ2-7; either TRBD1 or TRBD2 may fit D (6 bases each). Germline V gene sequence: CDR1 SGHRS, CDR2 YFSETQ. The CDR3 covers 16 residues. V was trimmed by 3 bases and J by 4 bases, leaving 20 bases between them. The CDR3 DNA sequence: TGCGCCAGCAGCTCGGGGGACACAGTAAAGGCTTACGAGCAGTACTTC. It encodes CASSSGDTVKAYEQYF.

This clonotype was seen a few times. V gene TRBV27 combines with J gene TRBJ2-7, with D possibly being TRBD1 (5 bases). The CDR3 contains 12 residues. Germline values: CDR1 MNHEY, CDR2 SMNVEV (reference sequence). The V gene lost 7 bases and the J gene lost 0 bases, with 7 bases spanning the gap. The CDR3, as DNA: TGTGCCAGCAAGGGGTTCTCCTACGAGCAGTACTTC. Translation: CASKGFSYEQYF.

The rearrangement links TRBV20-1 to TRBJ2-7; 9 bases line up with TRBD2. Losses at the gene ends were 6 bases for V and 7 bases for J; bases not matched to a gene: 13. Germline values: CDR1 DFQATT, CDR2 SNEGSKA (reference sequence). The CDR3 has 14 amino acids. The chain's CDR3 is CSATTSGRALEQYF. The DNA of the CDR3 is TGCAGTGCCACGACTAGCGGCCGGGCCTTGGAGCAGTACTTC.

In regard to this clonotype: A much larger clone sits a single nucleotide away, making a read error possible. This chain uses TRBV7-6 with TRBJ2-1, with 7 bases lining up with TRBD2. CDR3 length equals 13 residues. Germline CDR1 reads SGHVS; CDR2 reads FNYEAQ. The CDR3 sequence: CAGSLEGGSEQFF. The CDR3 DNA reads as TGTGCCGGCAGCCTAGAGGGCGGGAGTGAGCAGTTCTTC.

This clonotype has only a few counts. This sequence joins TRBV7-3 and TRBJ2-1; 8 bases match TRBD1. V lost 5 bases, J lost 9 bases, and 6 bases stayed unmatched. CDR3 length equals 13 residues. The germline gives CDR1 SGHTA, CDR2 FQGTGA. CDR3 protein: CASSRQGSGEQFF. DNA of the CDR3: TGTGCCAGCAGCCGACAGGGGTCGGGTGAGCAGTTCTTC.

The chain is built from TRBV5-1 and TRBJ2-1; 8 nucleotides match TRBD1. Per germline, CDR1 SGHRS and CDR2 YFSETQ. V lost 5 bases, J lost 5 bases, and 3 bases stayed unmatched. This CDR3 is built from 13 residues. The CDR3: CASRQGADNEQFF. The DNA for the CDR3 is TGCGCCAGCAGGCAGGGGGCCGACAATGAGCAGTTCTTC.

The chain is built from TRBV4-1 and TRBJ1-4; the D is unclear. The CDR3 is made up of 16 amino acids. Germline lookup yields CDR1 MGHRA and CDR2 YSYEKL. V was shortened by 3 bases and J by 1 base, with 12 bases between the two germline ends. DNA of the CDR3: TGCGCCAGCAGCCATCAAAAGCGGGGAACTAATGAAAAACTGTTTTTT. Translation: CASSHQKRGTNEKLFF.

The CDR3 coding sequence is TGCGCCAGCAGCCAAGCGCAGCGGACTGGCTACGAGCAGTACTTC. It translates to CASSQAQRTGYEQYF. The chain is built from TRBV4-3 and TRBJ2-7; D is possibly TRBD2 (5 bases). The CDR3 runs to 15 residues. Germline values: CDR1 LGHNA, CDR2 YSLEER. V shed 1 base and J shed 3 bases, with 13 bases lying between them.

Only a few counts were recorded for this clonotype. V and J are TRBV9 and TRBJ1-2, with D possibly matching TRBD1 (5 bases). Germline loops: CDR1 SGDLS, CDR2 YYNGEE. The CDR3 has 15 amino acids. V was shortened by 0 bases and J by 1 base, with 10 bases between the two germline ends. The chain's CDR3 is CASSVGAGSNYGYTF. CDR3 nucleotides: TGTGCCAGCAGCGTAGGCGCAGGGAGTAACTATGGCTACACCTTC.

The V call is TRBV6-5, the J call TRBJ1-2; D is ambiguous. CDR3 length equals 15 residues. Per germline, CDR1 MNHEY and CDR2 SVGAGI. Trimming pared 5 bases from V and 1 base from J, leaving 14 bases between. DNA of the CDR3: TGTGCCAGCAGTAGACGGGGTAGTGGTAACTATGGCTACACCTTC. Translation: CASSRRGSGNYGYTF.